This T cell receptor beta chain came from a study of control samples from healthy donors and cancer patients. Germline V lookup: CDR1 SGDLS, CDR2 YYNGEE. This CDR3 is built from 15 residues. Sequenced by immunoSEQ multiplex PCR; TCRdb stores in-frame clones only, minus some. The sample shows 150,000 to 200,000 clones, around 90% of them seen only once. Notes on this clone: One end of the junction is discordant with germline, which a read error may explain.

V gene TRBV9 combines with J gene TRBJ1-5; 9 bases agree with TRBD1. This sequence originates from a woman aged 45-60 years in good health. The sample taken for sequencing was blood. CDR3 amino acids: CANSWGTGLDQPQHF. In DNA form, the CDR3 reads TGTGCCAACAGCTGGGGGACAGGGCTTGATCAGCCCCAGCATTTT.